A single sample is the source of the 13 T cell receptor beta chains below, sequenced in a study of blood T cell repertoires in COVID-19 (dated by TCRdb to the early 2020s). Library preparation used the immunoSEQ multiplex PCR assay. TCRdb mirrors the immuneACCESS table, restricted to in-frame sequences. Some clones are absent from its copies; in checked studies, under half trace to an unresolved V gene, and the reason for the others is unknown. This sample lists around 250,000 clones; about 91% were detected once. 0.95% to 1.5% of the sample comes from the top ten. Specimen: PBMCs or T cells enriched from blood (not recorded which). These receptors all stem from a human donor in a cohort exposed to, infected with or recovered from COVID-19 (not recorded which). The donor label of this sample is uncertain.

The chain carries TRBV29-1 and TRBJ2-7; maybe TRBD1 (6 bases). This CDR3 region has 12 residues. V shed 4 bases and J shed 5 bases, with 12 bases lying between them. Per the germline V gene, CDR1 is SQVTM and CDR2 is ANQGSEA. The CDR3 loop is CSVVPGVDEQYF. In DNA, the CDR3 is TGCAGCGTTGTTCCAGGGGTGGACGAGCAGTACTTC.

The V gene is TRBV7-2, the J gene TRBJ2-5, with 7 bases fitting TRBD2. Germline values: CDR1 SGHTA, CDR2 FQGNSA. V trimming: 5 bases; J trimming: 5 bases; junction bases outside the gene matches: 11. CDR3 length: 15 amino acids. Here the CDR3 DNA reads TGTGCCAGCAGCCCGGGGGGTCAGGGAGCGGAGACCCAGTACTTC. Its translation: CASSPGGQGAETQYF. Supplemented by reference TRBV7-2 and TRBJ2-5, the full variable domain reads GAGVSQSPSNKVTEKGKDVELRCDPISGHTALYWYRQSLGQGLEFLIYFQGNSAPDKSGLPSDRFSAERTGGSVSTLTIQRTQQEDSAVYLCASSPGGQGAETQYFGPGTRLLVL.

This chain joins TRBV14 and TRBJ1-2; D is possibly TRBD1 (6 bases). V gave up 1 base and J gave up 4 bases, with 25 bases separating them. The germline CDR1 and CDR2 sequences are SGHDN and FVKESK. This CDR3 has 19 amino acids. The CDR3 bases are TGTGCCAGCAGCCAAGGGACCCCAATTCCAGGGGCAAAGGTCTATGGCTACACCTTC. Translating gives CASSQGTPIPGAKVYGYTF.

The chain uses TRBV9 and TRBJ2-7, with unresolved D. Germline V CDR1 and CDR2: SGDLS, YYNGEE. V was shortened by 0 bases and J by 4 bases, with 8 bases between the two germline ends. The CDR3 has 13 amino acids. The CDR3, as DNA: TGTGCCAGCAGCGTAGGAGGAATTTACGAGCAGTACTTC. As protein: CASSVGGIYEQYF. Drawing the rest from reference TRBV9 and TRBJ2-7, the complete variable domain is DSGVTQTPKHLITATGQRVTLRCSPRSGDLSVYWYQQSLDQGLQFLIQYYNGEERAKGNILERFSAQQFPDLHSELNLSSLELGDSALYFCASSVGGIYEQYFGPGTRLTVT.

V is TRBV27 and J is TRBJ2-3, with 11 bases fitting TRBD1. The CDR3 has 19 residues. Trimming at V came to 3 bases and at J to 4 bases, leaving 15 bases not matched to a gene. CDR1 and CDR2 (germline): MNHEY, SMNVEV (reference sequence). In nucleotides, the CDR3 is TGTGCCAGCAGTTTTCGTCAAATTCAAGGACAGGGGGCATCAGATACGCAGTATTTT. This encodes CASSFRQIQGQGASDTQYF.

The V and J genes are TRBV2 and TRBJ1-3; 10 positions match TRBD1. With V trimmed by 5 bases and J by 6 bases, 16 bases remained unmatched. This CDR3 spans 18 amino acids. The germline gives CDR1 SNHLY, CDR2 FYNNEI. CDR3 coding DNA: TGTGCCAGCAGTATCGCCCGGACAGGGGGTAGAGGAGAAAACACCATATATTTT. Protein sequence: CASSIARTGGRGENTIYF.

The chain has TRBV6-5 and TRBJ1-2, with 9 bases that match TRBD1. Germline V gene sequence: CDR1 MNHEY, CDR2 SVGAGI. V shed 6 bases and J 4 bases; nucleotides not matched to a gene: 9. The CDR3 is 15 residues long. The CDR3: CASRGTQGAIYGYTF. DNA of the CDR3: TGTGCCAGCAGGGGTACACAGGGGGCTATCTATGGCTACACCTTC.

The V call is TRBV4-1, the J call TRBJ2-7, with 8 nucleotides matching TRBD1. CDR3 size: 17 residues. Per germline, CDR1 MGHRA and CDR2 YSYEKL. Unmatched junction bases numbered 13, after V lost 2 bases and J lost 4 bases. The DNA for the CDR3 is TGCGCCAGCAGCCAAAGTTCACAAGGACAGGGATCTTACGAGCAGTACTTC. Protein product: CASSQSSQGQGSYEQYF.

This sequence joins TRBV9 and TRBJ1-5; a possible D gene is TRBD1 (6 bases). Trimming took off 5 bases at V and 7 bases at J, with 25 bases between the two ends. The CDR3 runs to 17 residues. Germline V CDR1 and CDR2: SGDLS, YYNGEE. The CDR3, as DNA: TGTGCCAGCAGGTTGATTACACGGGGCACGGGGGGCCAGCCCCAGCATTTT. It translates to CASRLITRGTGGQPQHF.

This clone was seen a handful of times. The genes are TRBV29-1 and TRBJ1-1, with TRBD1 as a possible D gene (5 bases). Looked up from germline, CDR1 is SQVTM and CDR2 is ANQGSEA. The CDR3 is 13 amino acids. V lost 7 bases and J lost 3, with 15 bases in between. This CDR3 is CSARGSGDTEAFF. For the CDR3, the DNA is TGCAGCGCCCGGGGGTCCGGGGACACTGAAGCTTTCTTT.

The rearrangement uses TRBV11-3 and TRBJ2-2; 8 bases line up with TRBD2. V lost 5 bases and J lost 0; bases outside the gene matches: 5. Germline V lookup: CDR1 SGHNT, CDR2 YENEEA. This CDR3 is built from 16 residues. This CDR3 is CASSPGGGPNTGELFF. The DNA for the CDR3 is TGTGCCAGCAGCCCCGGGGGGGGTCCGAACACCGGGGAGCTGTTTTTT.

The gene calls are TRBV19 and TRBJ1-4, with unresolved D. Germline-derived CDR1 and CDR2 are LNHDA and SQIVND (reference sequence). The CDR3 has 14 amino acids. The V gene lost 2 bases and the J gene lost 8 bases, with 12 bases spanning the gap. The CDR3 loop is CASSITRTGEKLFF. CDR3 coding DNA: TGTGCCAGTAGTATAACTAGGACGGGCGAAAAACTGTTTTTT. Supplemented by reference TRBV19 and TRBJ1-4, the full variable domain reads DGGITQSPKYLFRKEGQNVTLSCEQNLNHDAMYWYRQDPGQGLRLIYYSQIVNDFQKGDIAEGYSVSREKKESFPLTVTSAQKNPTAFYLCASSITRTGEKLFFGSGTQLSVL.

The rearrangement links TRBV7-2 to TRBJ2-3; maybe TRBD2 (5 bases). The CDR3 has 13 amino acids. The V and J ends lost 10 bases and 2 bases respectively, with 13 bases between them. In germline, CDR1 is SGHTA, CDR2 FQGNSA. The CDR3 nucleotides read TGTGCCACCCACGGACTTAACACAGATACGCAGTATTTT. Translated: CATHGLNTDTQYF.